The present entry profiles one T cell receptor (beta chain) with its context. What this receptor recognizes is not known. The input lacks base qualities; no much larger clone sits a single base away. These data come from a study of control samples from healthy donors and cancer patients (dated by TCRdb to the early 2020s). Between the V and J ends, shortened by 2 bases and 3 bases respectively, the junction contains 11 bases. There are 16 amino acids in the CDR3, from cysteine to phenylalanine inclusive. Kept here is only the CDR3 DNA, which spans 48 bases and is read in frame from base 1. From the germline V gene, CDR1 is MNHEY and CDR2 is SVGAGI. Library creation used the immunoSEQ multiplex PCR assay. Not all clones reach the TCRdb copy of this immuneACCESS table, which keeps in-frame sequences only. Checked studies attribute under half of the gap to unresolved V genes and leave the rest unexplained. In all, the sample holds about 20,000 clones, and more than 75% of those were seen once. The ten largest clones take up about a tenth of the sample.

The rearranged segments are TRBV6-5 and TRBJ1-6; the D gene remains uncertain. The TCR sequence derives from a woman in her sixties or seventies with head and neck cancer. Input material: PBMCs. The CDR3 protein is CASSYSDLIYNSPLHF. The nucleotides read TGTGCCAGCAGTTACAGTGACCTAATCTATAATTCACCCCTCCACTTT.